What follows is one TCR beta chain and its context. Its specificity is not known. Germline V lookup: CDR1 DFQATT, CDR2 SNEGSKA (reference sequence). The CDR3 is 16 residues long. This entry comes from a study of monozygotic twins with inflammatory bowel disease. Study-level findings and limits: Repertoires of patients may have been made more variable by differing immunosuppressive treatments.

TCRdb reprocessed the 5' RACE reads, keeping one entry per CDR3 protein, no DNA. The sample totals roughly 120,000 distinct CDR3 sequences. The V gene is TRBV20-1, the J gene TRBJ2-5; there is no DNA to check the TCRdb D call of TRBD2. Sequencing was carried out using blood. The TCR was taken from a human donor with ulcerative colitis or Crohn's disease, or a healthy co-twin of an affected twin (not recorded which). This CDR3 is CSAKMGLVGPQETQYF.